The next 21 T cell receptor beta chains were all read from a single sample in a study of blood T cell repertoires in COVID-19. Sequencing used immunoSEQ multiplex PCR; TCRdb keeps in-frame clones, though not all of them. The sample shows 350,000 to 400,000 clones, 75% to 90% of them seen only once. Sequenced material: peripheral blood. Receptors originate from a woman aged 55-69 years with COVID-19, enrolled during active disease.

The chain has TRBV10-3 and TRBJ1-4; D not resolved. Germline values: CDR1 ENHRY, CDR2 SYGVKD. This CDR3 spans 12 amino acids. V lost 2 bases and J lost 7, with 5 bases in between. The DNA of the CDR3 is TGTGCCATCAGTGAGGGAGGTGAAAAACTGTTTTTT. Amino acid sequence: CAISEGGEKLFF.

The CDR3 sequence is CSVEDKGRVFTEAFF. For the CDR3, the DNA is TGCAGCGTTGAAGATAAGGGCAGGGTGTTCACTGAAGCTTTCTTT. This sequence joins TRBV29-1 and TRBJ1-1; weak D call: TRBD1 (5 bases). This CDR3 is built from 15 residues. Trimming cost V 0 bases and J 4 bases, with 15 bases left between them. Germline-derived CDR1 and CDR2 are SQVTM and ANQGSEA.

The chain uses TRBV29-1 and TRBJ2-5; possible D gene TRBD1, 6 bases. CDR1 SQVTM and CDR2 ANQGSEA come from the germline V gene. CDR3 size: 14 residues. V lost 3 bases, J lost 5 bases, and 16 bases lay in between. CDR3 residues: CSVEGDTLGETQYF. The DNA for the CDR3 is TGCAGCGTTGAGGGGGACACGCTCGGGGAGACCCAGTACTTC.

The CDR3 bases are TGTGCCAGCAGCTCCGGGACACCCTACGAGCAGTACTTC. Translation gives CASSSGTPYEQYF. The rearrangement links TRBV7-6 to TRBJ2-7; D is perhaps TRBD1 (6 bases). Germline CDR1 is SGHVS and CDR2 is FNYEAQ. Between the trimmed V and J ends, which lost 4 bases and 2 bases, there was a span of 9 bases. CDR3 length: 13 amino acids. Supplemented by reference TRBV7-6 and TRBJ2-7, the full variable domain reads GAGVSQSPRYKVTKRGQDVALRCDPISGHVSLYWYRQALGQGPEFLTYFNYEAQQDKSGLPNDRFSAERPEGSISTLTIQRTEQRDSAMYRCASSSGTPYEQYFGPGTRLTVT.

This rearrangement joins TRBV7-6 to TRBJ2-5; the D is unclear. Germline CDR1 is SGHVS and CDR2 is FNYEAQ. The CDR3 consists of 13 residues. Deletions cut 3 bases from V and 3 bases from J, with 8 bases between. This CDR3 reads CASSLVAKETQYF. The CDR3 nucleotides are TGTGCCAGCAGCTTGGTAGCTAAAGAGACCCAGTACTTC.

V usage is TRBV5-1 and J usage is TRBJ2-7; TRBD2 is a possible D gene (5 bases). From germline, CDR1 is SGHRS and CDR2 YFSETQ. This CDR3 has 16 amino acids. V was clipped by 6 bases and J by 2 bases, with 21 bases between them. CDR3 protein: CASKEALGSRAYEQYF. The CDR3 region has the DNA TGCGCCAGCAAGGAGGCCTTGGGGTCGAGGGCCTACGAGCAGTACTTC.

The chain couples TRBV10-3 to TRBJ2-3, with TRBD2 identical over 10 bases. CDR3 length: 14 residues. Germline lookup yields CDR1 ENHRY and CDR2 SYGVKD. V lost 6 bases to trimming and J lost 3 bases; unmatched junction nucleotides: 3. The CDR3 nucleotides are TGTGCCATCAGACTAGCGGGGCCGACAGATACGCAGTATTTT. Protein sequence: CAIRLAGPTDTQYF.

About this clone itself: The same CDR3 arises from other DNA sequences in this sample as well. The J gene is TRBJ1-2, the V gene TRBV12-3 or TRBV12-4; perhaps TRBD1 as D (5 bases). CDR3 length equals 13 residues. V was cut by 6 bases and J by 1 base, with 9 bases left in between. DNA for the CDR3: TGTGCCAGCAGCCCGGGGGGTAACTATGGCTACACCTTC. It translates to CASSPGGNYGYTF.

J is TRBJ2-7 and V is TRBV6-5; D is unclear. Trimming took off 2 bases at V and 3 bases at J, with 8 bases between the two ends. The CDR3 has 13 residues. Germline values: CDR1 MNHEY, CDR2 SVGAGI. CDR3 bases: TGTGCCAGCAGTTACGGTAGAGGCTACGAGCAGTACTTC. Translating it yields CASSYGRGYEQYF.

This clone was detected once. The gene calls are TRBV29-1 and TRBJ2-2; TRBD2 agrees at 9 bases. Germline assignment: CDR1 SQVTM and CDR2 ANQGSEA. The junction had 8 bases not matched to a gene; V was cut back by 7 bases and J by 5 bases. This CDR3 contains 14 residues. CDR3 nucleotide sequence: TGCAGCGGCGGGAGGGGAGGAGCGACCGGGGAGCTGTTTTTT. The encoded protein is CSGGRGGATGELFF.

The chain uses TRBV19 and TRBJ2-1; 7 bases align to TRBD2. The junction had 6 bases not matched to a gene; V was cut back by 2 bases and J by 2 bases. The CDR3 spans 16 residues. CDR1 LNHDA and CDR2 SQIVND come from the germline V gene (reference sequence). The CDR3 is CASSINLRGAYNEQFF. In nucleotides, the CDR3 is TGTGCCAGTAGTATAAATCTCCGGGGGGCCTACAATGAGCAGTTCTTC.

The rearrangement joins TRBV28 to TRBJ1-1; possibly TRBD1 for D (6 bases). CDR1 is MDHEN and CDR2 is SYDVKM in the germline V gene. CDR3 length equals 13 residues. V gave up 4 bases and J gave up 10 bases, with 16 bases separating them. CDR3 coding DNA: TGTGCCAGCAGTTATGAGGGGGATAAACGAGCTTTCTTT. Translation gives CASSYEGDKRAFF. The full variable domain, in which reference TRBV28 and TRBJ1-1 provide the parts outside the CDR3, is DVKVTQSSRYLVKRTGEKVFLECVQDMDHENMFWYRQDPGLGLRLIYFSYDVKMKEKGDIPEGYSVSREKKERFSLILESASTNQTSMYLCASSYEGDKRAFFGQGTRLTVV.

The chain uses TRBV20-1 and TRBJ1-2; 7 bases fit TRBD1. CDR3 length equals 16 residues. J was trimmed by 0 bases and V by 3 bases; bases with no gene match: 10. Germline V gene data show CDR1 as DFQATT and CDR2 as SNEGSKA (reference sequence). CDR3 residues: CSASDTGTAPNYGYTF. CDR3 DNA: TGCAGTGCTAGTGACACCGGGACAGCCCCTAACTATGGCTACACCTTC.

The genes are TRBV4-1 and TRBJ2-2, with TRBD2 identical over 7 bases. The germline V gene has CDR1 MGHRA and CDR2 YSYEKL. This CDR3 comprises 17 residues. V lost 0 bases and J lost 2; bases outside the gene matches: 6. In DNA form, the CDR3 reads TGCGCCAGCAGCCAAGATCGACTAGCTGATAACACCGGGGAGCTGTTTTTT. Its protein product is CASSQDRLADNTGELFF.

The gene calls are TRBV4-2 and TRBJ2-4, with a possible D match to TRBD1 (6 bases). Deletions cut 3 bases from V and 7 bases from J, with 10 bases between. The CDR3 contains 13 residues. The germline V gene encodes CDR1 LGHNA and CDR2 YNFKEQ. CDR3 sequence: CASSQGDRNIQYF. The CDR3 nucleotides read TGTGCCAGCAGCCAGGGCGACAGGAACATTCAGTACTTC.

The rearrangement uses TRBV7-2 and TRBJ2-7; 11 bases match TRBD2. Germline V gene sequence: CDR1 SGHTA, CDR2 FQGNSA. J was trimmed by 4 bases and V by 0 bases; bases with no gene match: 5. The CDR3 runs to 16 residues. The CDR3 DNA reads TGTGCCAGCAGCTTAGCGTCTAGCGGGGGGTGGTACGAGCAGTACTTC. Translation: CASSLASSGGWYEQYF.

This chain links TRBV4-1 with TRBJ2-1; tentative D call: TRBD1 (7 bases). The length of the CDR3 is 15 residues. The V gene's germline CDR1 is MGHRA and CDR2 YSYEKL. Trimming stripped 5 bases from V and 8 bases from J, with 19 bases between. Written as DNA, the CDR3 is TGCGCCAGCAGCGTTCTAGCGACAGGGTATTATGAGCAGTTCTTC. Its translation: CASSVLATGYYEQFF.

The gene calls are TRBV3-1 (or the pseudogene TRBV3-2) and TRBJ2-3; D unresolved. This CDR3 region has 13 residues. From germline, CDR1 is LGHDT and CDR2 YNNKEL (reference sequence). V lost 0 bases to trimming and J lost 3 bases, with 4 bases between them. The CDR3 protein is CASSQEETDTQYF. The CDR3, as DNA: TGTGCCAGCAGCCAAGAAGAGACAGATACGCAGTATTTT.

The chain employs TRBV6-5 and TRBJ2-2; D might be TRBD1 (6 bases). This CDR3 comprises 15 residues. From germline, CDR1 is MNHEY and CDR2 SVGAGI. Trimming cost V 7 bases and J 3 bases, with 15 bases left between them. In nucleotides, the CDR3 is TGTGCCAGCACCCAACTATCAGGGGACACCGGGGAGCTGTTTTTT. Amino acid sequence: CASTQLSGDTGELFF.

The chain links TRBV30 to TRBJ2-7; D possibly corresponds to TRBD2 (6 bases). V lost 0 bases to trimming and J lost 2 bases, with 14 bases between them. The CDR3 runs 15 residues. Germline CDR1 is GTSNPN and CDR2 is SVGIG (reference sequence). As DNA, the CDR3 is TGTGCCTGGAGTGTAGGTAGCGGTTTTACCTACGAGCAGTACTTC. Protein product: CAWSVGSGFTYEQYF.

CDR3 sequence reads: CASSLAAEAFF. CDR3 nucleotide sequence: TGTGCCAGCAGCTTGGCCGCTGAAGCTTTCTTT. The rearrangement uses TRBV5-6 and TRBJ1-1; no clear D gene. V lost 0 bases, J lost 6 bases, and 3 bases lay in between. There are 11 residues in the CDR3. From germline, CDR1 is SGHDT and CDR2 YYEEEE. Full variable domain (remainder filled in from reference TRBV5-6 and TRBJ1-1): DAGVTQSPTHLIKTRGQQVTLRCSPKSGHDTVSWYQQALGQGPQFIFQYYEEEERQRGNFPDRFSGHQFPNYSSELNVNALLLGDSALYLCASSLAAEAFFGQGTRLTVV.